A single sample is the source of the 32 T cell receptor beta chains below, sequenced in a study of control samples from healthy donors and cancer patients. Only in-frame clones appear in the TCRdb table, and some are missing; sequencing was by immunoSEQ multiplex PCR. The profile shows 100,000 to 150,000 clones, roughly 90% of them singletons. The sample taken for sequencing was blood. These receptors came from a man aged 50 to 60 in good health.

V gene TRBV11-3 combines with J gene TRBJ2-7; 10 bases line up with TRBD2. The V segment lost 1 base and the J segment 3 bases; nucleotides outside the gene matches: 6. The CDR3 spans 16 residues. CDR1 and CDR2 (germline): SGHNT, YENEEA. In nucleotides, the CDR3 is TGTGCCAGCAGCTTAGGGACTAGCGGCCAGGGCTACGAGCAGTACTTC. Residues: CASSLGTSGQGYEQYF.

This chain joins TRBV2 and TRBJ1-3, with a possible D match to TRBD1 (5 bases). Germline CDR1 is SNHLY and CDR2 is FYNNEI. The CDR3 has 12 residues. V lost 5 bases and J 4 bases, leaving 6 bases between the germline ends. CDR3 amino acids: CASSRQGNTIYF. Written as DNA, the CDR3 is TGTGCCAGCAGTAGACAGGGAAACACCATATATTTT.

The chain joins TRBV5-1 to TRBJ2-5, with TRBD2 identical over 14 bases. This CDR3 contains 15 residues. From germline, CDR1 is SGHRS and CDR2 YFSETQ. The J segment lost 5 bases and the V segment lost 4 bases, leaving 4 bases of the junction unmatched. Written as DNA, the CDR3 is TGCGCCAGCAGCGGTAGGACTAGCGGGGGGGAGACCCAGTACTTC. Its translation: CASSGRTSGGETQYF.

The chain recombines TRBV30 with TRBJ1-5; no clear D gene. V lost 5 bases, J lost 0 bases, and 8 bases lay in between. CDR1 and CDR2 (germline): GTSNPN, SVGIG (reference sequence). CDR3 length equals 13 residues. For the CDR3, the DNA is TGTGCCTGGGGTGAAGATAGCAATCAGCCCCAGCATTTT. Protein sequence: CAWGEDSNQPQHF. The full variable domain, rest sourced from reference TRBV30 and TRBJ1-5, is SQTIHQWPATLVQPVGSPLSLECTVEGTSNPNLYWYRQAAGRGLQLLFYSVGIGQISSEVPQNLSASRPQDRQFILSSKKLLLSDSGFYLCAWGEDSNQPQHFGDGTRLSIL.

The chain recombines TRBV5-1 with TRBJ2-3; D gene unclear. CDR1 and CDR2 (germline): SGHRS, YFSETQ. The CDR3 loop spans 12 amino acids. V was clipped by 0 bases and J by 5 bases, with 4 bases between them. CDR3 region: CASSLVGDTQYF. The CDR3 DNA sequence: TGCGCCAGCAGCTTGGTTGGAGATACGCAGTATTTT.

V usage is TRBV6-4 and J usage is TRBJ2-2, with D uncertain. Per germline, CDR1 MRHNA and CDR2 SNTAGT. The CDR3 extends over 13 amino acids. The germline V and J ends were trimmed by 4 bases and 7 bases, with 10 bases remaining between them. The CDR3 reads CASSGSLGGELFF. In DNA, the CDR3 is TGTGCCAGCAGTGGCTCTCTGGGCGGGGAGCTGTTTTTT.

The chain couples TRBV6-6 to TRBJ2-7; 9 bases are a match to TRBD1. V shed 5 bases and J 2 bases; nucleotides not matched to a gene: 1. Germline CDR1 is MNHNY and CDR2 is SVGAGI (reference sequence). The CDR3 is 13 amino acids. Here the CDR3 DNA reads TGTGCCAGCAGTAGGGACAGGGCCTACGAGCAGTACTTC. It yields the protein CASSRDRAYEQYF.

This chain uses TRBV19 with TRBJ2-3; D ambiguous. The germline V gene has CDR1 LNHDA and CDR2 SQIVND (reference sequence). Trimming took 4 bases from V and 6 from J, leaving 17 bases between them. The CDR3 totals 15 residues. In DNA form, the CDR3 reads TGTGCCAGTAGTAAATGGGCCGACCTAGTTGATACGCAGTATTTT. Amino acids: CASSKWADLVDTQYF.

The chain links TRBV30 to TRBJ2-7, with a possible D match to TRBD1 (6 bases). V lost 6 bases, J lost 4 bases, and 13 bases lay in between. The CDR3 has 12 amino acids. CDR1 GTSNPN and CDR2 SVGIG come from the germline V gene (reference sequence). CDR3 amino acids: CACSEGVYEQYF. The CDR3 DNA sequence: TGTGCCTGTTCTGAGGGGGTTTACGAGCAGTACTTC.

This chain uses TRBV13 with TRBJ2-1; possible D gene TRBD2, 5 bases. CDR3 size: 14 residues. The V end lost 0 bases, the J end lost 5 bases, and 8 bases lay between the germline ends. CDR1 and CDR2 (germline): PRHDT, FYEKMQ (reference sequence). CDR3 region: CASSLGLGDNEQFF. The CDR3 nucleotides read TGTGCCAGCAGCTTAGGCCTGGGAGACAATGAGCAGTTCTTC. Using reference TRBV13 and TRBJ2-1 for the parts outside the CDR3, the full variable domain is AAGVIQSPRHLIKEKRETATLKCYPIPRHDTVYWYQQGPGQDPQFLISFYEKMQSDKGSIPDRFSAQQFSDYHSELNMSSLELGDSALYFCASSLGLGDNEQFFGPGTRLTVL.

The rearrangement links TRBV19 to TRBJ2-6; D unresolved. Looked up from germline, CDR1 is LNHDA and CDR2 is SQIVND (reference sequence). The CDR3 totals 17 residues. V lost 4 bases to trimming and J lost 0 bases, with 13 bases between them. CDR3 in DNA: TGTGCCAGTAGTAAACAATTCCACAGCTCTGGGGCCAACGTCCTGACTTTC. Amino acid sequence: CASSKQFHSSGANVLTF.

This clone appeared a few times. The chain carries TRBV7-6 and TRBJ2-2, with D maybe TRBD1 (6 bases). The V and J ends lost 1 base and 4 bases respectively, with 16 bases between them. The CDR3 runs to 17 residues. Germline lookup yields CDR1 SGHVS and CDR2 FNYEAQ. The CDR3 nucleotides are TGTGCCAGCAGCTTAGAGCCCCTTGGGGGCCTCACCGGGGAGCTGTTTTTT. As protein: CASSLEPLGGLTGELFF.

The genes are TRBV11-1 and TRBJ2-2, with D unclear. The V end lost 0 bases, the J end lost 6 bases, and 11 bases lay between the germline ends. Germline CDR1 reads SGHAT; CDR2 reads FQDESV (reference sequence). The CDR3 totals 15 residues. DNA for the CDR3: TGTGCCAGCAGCTTAGCATTAACGAAACCCGGGGAGCTGTTTTTT. It yields the protein CASSLALTKPGELFF.

Only a few counts were recorded for this clone. The gene calls are TRBV5-1 and TRBJ2-6, with D possibly TRBD1 on 6 matching bases. In germline, CDR1 is SGHRS, CDR2 YFSETQ. The CDR3 is made up of 16 amino acids. Between the trimmed V and J ends, which lost 1 base and 0 bases, there was a span of 8 bases. The CDR3 reads CASSLTGTSGANVLTF. The CDR3 nucleotides are TGCGCCAGCAGCTTGACAGGGACCTCTGGGGCCAACGTCCTGACTTTC.

This clone has more than one count but fewer than ten. The gene calls are TRBV5-5 and TRBJ1-6, with 7 positions matching TRBD1. Germline values: CDR1 SGHKS, CDR2 YYEKEE (reference sequence). J was trimmed by 4 bases and V by 4 bases; bases with no gene match: 5. This CDR3 is built from 15 residues. The CDR3 region is CASSPGDSYNSPLHF. The CDR3, as DNA: TGTGCCAGCAGCCCGGGGGACAGTTATAATTCACCCCTCCACTTT.

This clone has only a few counts. In nucleotides, the CDR3 is TGTGCCAGCAGTTCGACAGGTTTCCGCAAAGAGACCCAGTACTTC. Protein product: CASSSTGFRKETQYF. This chain uses TRBV6-5 with TRBJ2-5; possibly TRBD1 for D (6 bases). V was cut by 4 bases and J by 3 bases, with 15 bases left in between. Looked up from germline, CDR1 is MNHEY and CDR2 is SVGAGI. The CDR3 runs to 15 residues.

This rearrangement joins TRBV3-1 (or the pseudogene TRBV3-2) to TRBJ2-7; D may be TRBD2 (6 bases). The V end was cut by 6 bases, the J end by 4 bases, with 16 bases between. This CDR3 is built from 14 residues. In germline, CDR1 is LGHDT, CDR2 YNNKEL (reference sequence). The CDR3 DNA reads TGTGCCAGCAGGAGAGGGCGGGGAGAATACGAGCAGTACTTC. This encodes CASRRGRGEYEQYF.

The rearrangement links TRBV7-9 to TRBJ2-4; TRBD2 agrees at 7 bases. Germline V gene lookup returns CDR1 SEHNR and CDR2 FQNEAQ (reference sequence). The CDR3 extends over 15 amino acids. V was clipped by 5 bases and J by 8 bases; unmatched bases: 12. This CDR3 reads CASSLLGGRSDIQYF. The CDR3 bases are TGTGCCAGCAGCCTCCTGGGGGGGAGGTCAGACATTCAGTACTTC. The entire variable domain, with the rest obtained from reference TRBV7-9 and TRBJ2-4, is as follows: DTGVSQNPRHKITKRGQNVTFRCDPISEHNRLYWYRQTLGQGPEFLTYFQNEAQLEKSRLLSDRFSAERPKGSFSTLEIQRTEQGDSAMYLCASSLLGGRSDIQYFGAGTRLSVL.

This clone has a single count. The identical CDR3 is also encoded by other nucleotide sequences in the sample. The gene calls are TRBV3-1 (or the pseudogene TRBV3-2) and TRBJ2-2; D is possibly TRBD1 (7 bases). This CDR3 comprises 17 residues. Germline V gene data show CDR1 as LGHDT and CDR2 as YNNKEL (reference sequence). Trimming removed 5 bases at V and 4 bases at J, with 20 bases between. CDR3 nucleotides: TGTGCCAGCAGCATAAGGGGTCAGGGGGGTCGCACCGGGGAGCTGTTTTTT. This sequence encodes CASSIRGQGGRTGELFF.

The chain has TRBV11-2 and TRBJ2-5; TRBD2 aligns across 9 bases. This CDR3 is 15 amino acids long. After removal of 1 base from V and 3 bases from J, the junction contained 3 bases not matched to a gene. Germline CDR1 SGHAT, CDR2 FQNNGV. The CDR3 nucleotides read TGTGCCAGCAGCTTAGGGGGGACTAGCAAAGAGACCCAGTACTTC. Translated: CASSLGGTSKETQYF. Looking up the rest from reference TRBV11-2 and TRBJ2-5 gives the full variable domain: EAGVAQSPRYKIIEKRQSVAFWCNPISGHATLYWYQQILGQGPKLLIQFQNNGVVDDSQLPKDRFSAERLKGVDSTLKIQPAKLEDSAVYLCASSLGGTSKETQYFGPGTRLLVL.

The chain recombines TRBV12-5 with TRBJ2-3; no reliable D call. V shed 1 base and J shed 5 bases, with 13 bases lying between them. Germline V gives CDR1 LGHNT, CDR2 FRNRAP. The CDR3 is made up of 15 amino acids. CDR3 region: CASGLGVMQIDTQYF. In nucleotides, the CDR3 is TGTGCTAGTGGTTTGGGGGTGATGCAAATAGATACGCAGTATTTT.

CDR3 protein: CATKTNGGEGEQYF. Here the CDR3 DNA reads TGTGCCACCAAGACCAACGGGGGAGAGGGCGAGCAGTACTTC. This chain connects TRBV2 to TRBJ2-7; tentatively, D is TRBD2 (6 bases). Germline CDR1 is SNHLY and CDR2 is FYNNEI. The CDR3 covers 14 residues. V lost 10 bases and J lost 6, with 22 bases in between.

V is TRBV2 and J is TRBJ2-3, with D perhaps being TRBD1 or TRBD2 (5 bases each). V was clipped by 9 bases and J by 4 bases, with 8 bases between them. The CDR3 has 11 amino acids. Germline V CDR1 and CDR2: SNHLY, FYNNEI. This CDR3 reads CARGVADTQYF. CDR3 in DNA: TGTGCCAGGGGGGTAGCAGATACGCAGTATTTT. Variable domain in full (rest from reference TRBV2 and TRBJ2-3): EPEVTQTPSHQVTQMGQEVILRCVPISNHLYFYWYRQILGQKVEFLVSFYNNEISEKSEIFDDQFSVERPDGSNFTLKIRSTKLEDSAMYFCARGVADTQYFGPGTRLTVL.

The chain employs TRBV5-1 and TRBJ1-5, with D tentatively TRBD1 (5 bases). The CDR3 contains 14 residues. CDR1 is SGHRS, CDR2 YFSETQ, per germline. V lost 4 bases and J lost 4, with 12 bases in between. The CDR3 nucleotides are TGCGCCAGCAGCCTGGACGGGGGGAATCAGCCCCAGCATTTT. It codes for CASSLDGGNQPQHF.

CDR3 nucleotide sequence: TGTGCCACCAGTGATTCTACAGGATATCCCTTTTACGAGCAGTACTTC. Translating gives CATSDSTGYPFYEQYF. V usage is TRBV24-1 and J usage is TRBJ2-7, with TRBD1 as a possible D gene (5 bases). Trimming took off 2 bases at V and 4 bases at J, with 17 bases between the two ends. CDR3 size: 16 residues. The germline CDR1 and CDR2 sequences are KGHDR and SFDVKD.

This clone was recorded at least ten times. The genes are TRBV12-3 or TRBV12-4 and TRBJ2-1; D is uncertain. Trimming stripped 3 bases from V and 6 bases from J, with 9 bases between. This CDR3 region has 13 residues. As DNA, the CDR3 is TGTGCCAGCAGTTTTAATCCCTCCAATGAGCAGTTCTTC. Translation: CASSFNPSNEQFF.

The genes are TRBV9 and TRBJ2-7, with 9 bases lining up with TRBD2. The CDR3 contains 15 residues. From germline, CDR1 is SGDLS and CDR2 YYNGEE. V shed 3 bases, J shed 6 bases, and the junction held 10 bases outside the gene matches. The CDR3 DNA follows: TGTGCCAGCAGCGGCCCCGGCGGGGGGGCCTCCGAGCAGTACTTC. It encodes CASSGPGGGASEQYF.

This sequence joins TRBV11-2 and TRBJ2-7; D gene unclear. This CDR3 is 12 amino acids long. Trimming removed 1 base from V and 4 bases from J, with 5 bases in between. The germline V gene encodes CDR1 SGHAT and CDR2 FQNNGV. In DNA, the CDR3 is TGTGCCAGCAGCTTAGGGATTTACGAGCAGTACTTC. It yields the protein CASSLGIYEQYF.

This chain joins TRBV5-8 and TRBJ2-7, with D unclear. CDR3 length: 11 residues. V was cut by 4 bases and J by 3 bases, with 5 bases left in between. Germline CDR1 SGHTS, CDR2 YDEGEE. Written as DNA, the CDR3 is TGTGCCAGCAGCCTGTACTACGAGCAGTACTTC. Translating it yields CASSLYYEQYF.

The chain carries TRBV10-2 and TRBJ1-1, with TRBD1 matching over 8 bases. Germline lookup yields CDR1 WSHSY and CDR2 SAAADI. Trimming cost V 6 bases and J 4 bases; bases outside gene matches: 7. The CDR3 has 14 residues. CDR3 sequence reads: CASRGQGASTEAFF. In nucleotides, the CDR3 is TGCGCCAGCAGGGGTCAGGGGGCGAGCACTGAAGCTTTCTTT.

The chain carries TRBV3-1 (or the pseudogene TRBV3-2) and TRBJ2-1; tentatively, D is TRBD2 (6 bases). V was clipped by 0 bases and J by 2 bases, with 11 bases between them. Germline V gene lookup returns CDR1 LGHDT and CDR2 YNNKEL (reference sequence). The CDR3 spans 16 residues. As DNA, the CDR3 is TGTGCCAGCAGCCAAGATTTGGGGGGACCCTACAATGAGCAGTTCTTC. This gives the protein CASSQDLGGPYNEQFF.

For this clone: An end of the junction differs from the germline gene, which may be a read error. The chain combines TRBV7-7 with TRBJ2-2; 8 nucleotides match TRBD1. CDR1 is SSHAT, CDR2 FNYEAQ, per germline (reference sequence). The CDR3 covers 15 residues. CDR3 nucleotides: TGTGCTAGCAGCGTAGGGACAGGGAACACCGGGGAGCTGTTTTTT. It encodes CASSVGTGNTGELFF.